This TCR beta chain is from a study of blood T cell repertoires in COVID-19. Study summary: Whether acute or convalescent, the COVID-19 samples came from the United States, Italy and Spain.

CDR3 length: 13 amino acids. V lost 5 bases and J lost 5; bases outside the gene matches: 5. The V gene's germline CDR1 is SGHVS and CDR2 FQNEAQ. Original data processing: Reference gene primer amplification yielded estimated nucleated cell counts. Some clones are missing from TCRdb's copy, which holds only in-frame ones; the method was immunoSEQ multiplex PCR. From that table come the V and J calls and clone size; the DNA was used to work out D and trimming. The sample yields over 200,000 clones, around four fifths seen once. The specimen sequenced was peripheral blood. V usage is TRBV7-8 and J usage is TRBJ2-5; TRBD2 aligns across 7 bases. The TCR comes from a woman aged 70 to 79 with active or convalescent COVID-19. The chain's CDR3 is CASSRAAGETQYF. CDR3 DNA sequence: TGTGCCAGCAGCCGGGCAGCGGGGGAGACCCAGTACTTC.